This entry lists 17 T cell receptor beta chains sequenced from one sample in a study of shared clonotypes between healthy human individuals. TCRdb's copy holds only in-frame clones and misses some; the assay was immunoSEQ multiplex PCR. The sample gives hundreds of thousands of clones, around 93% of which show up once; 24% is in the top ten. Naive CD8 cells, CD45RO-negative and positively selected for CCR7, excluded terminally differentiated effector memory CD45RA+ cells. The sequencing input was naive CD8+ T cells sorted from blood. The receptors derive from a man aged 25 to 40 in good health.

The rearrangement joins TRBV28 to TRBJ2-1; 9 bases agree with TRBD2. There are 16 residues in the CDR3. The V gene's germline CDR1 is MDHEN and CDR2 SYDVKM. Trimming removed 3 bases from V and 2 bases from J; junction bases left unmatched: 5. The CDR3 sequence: CASSLSLAGAYNEQFF. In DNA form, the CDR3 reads TGTGCCAGCAGTTTGTCTTTAGCGGGAGCCTACAATGAGCAGTTCTTC.

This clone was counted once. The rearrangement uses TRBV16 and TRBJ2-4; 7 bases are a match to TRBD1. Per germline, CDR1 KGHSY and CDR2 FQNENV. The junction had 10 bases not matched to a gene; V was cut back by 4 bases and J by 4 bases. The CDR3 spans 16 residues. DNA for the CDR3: TGTGCCAGCAGCCTAACCCGGACAGGCGAGAAAAACATTCAGTACTTC. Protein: CASSLTRTGEKNIQYF.

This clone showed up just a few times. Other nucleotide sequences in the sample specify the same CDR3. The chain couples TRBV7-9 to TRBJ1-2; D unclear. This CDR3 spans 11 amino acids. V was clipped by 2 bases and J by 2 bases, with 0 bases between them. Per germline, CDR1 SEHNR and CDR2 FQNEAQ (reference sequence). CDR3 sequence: CASSLNYGYTF. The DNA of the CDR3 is TGTGCCAGCAGCTTAAACTATGGCTACACCTTC.

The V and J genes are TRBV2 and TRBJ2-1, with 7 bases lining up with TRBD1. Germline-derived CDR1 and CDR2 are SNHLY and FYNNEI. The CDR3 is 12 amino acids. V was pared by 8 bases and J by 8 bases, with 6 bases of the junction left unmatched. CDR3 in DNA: TGTGCCAGCCGTGGGACAGTTGATGAGCAGTTCTTC. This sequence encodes CASRGTVDEQFF.

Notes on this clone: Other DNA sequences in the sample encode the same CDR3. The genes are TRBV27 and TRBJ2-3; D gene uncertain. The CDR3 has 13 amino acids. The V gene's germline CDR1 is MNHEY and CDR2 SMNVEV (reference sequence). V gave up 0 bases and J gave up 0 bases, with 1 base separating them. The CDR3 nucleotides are TGTGCCAGCAGTTTATCTAGCACAGATACGCAGTATTTT. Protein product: CASSLSSTDTQYF.

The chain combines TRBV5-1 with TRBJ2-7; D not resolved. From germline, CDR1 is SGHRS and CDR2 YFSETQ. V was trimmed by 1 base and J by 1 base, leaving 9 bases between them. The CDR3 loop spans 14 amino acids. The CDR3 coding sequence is TGCGCCAGCAGCTTGAGGACCCCATCCTACGAGCAGTACTTC. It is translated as CASSLRTPSYEQYF.

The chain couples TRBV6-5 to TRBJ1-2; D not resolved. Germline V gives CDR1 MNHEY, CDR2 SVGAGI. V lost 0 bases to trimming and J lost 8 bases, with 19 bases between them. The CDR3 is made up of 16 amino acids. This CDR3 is CASSYSTGGPPDGYTF. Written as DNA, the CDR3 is TGTGCCAGCAGTTACTCGACCGGTGGACCCCCGGACGGCTACACCTTC.

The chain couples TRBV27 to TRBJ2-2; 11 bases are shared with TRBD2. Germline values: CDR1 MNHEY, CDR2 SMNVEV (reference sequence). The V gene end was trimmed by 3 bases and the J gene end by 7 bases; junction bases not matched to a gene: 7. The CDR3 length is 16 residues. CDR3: CASSFGTSGGGGELFF. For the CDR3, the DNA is TGTGCCAGCAGTTTCGGGACTAGCGGAGGGGGCGGGGAGCTGTTTTTT.

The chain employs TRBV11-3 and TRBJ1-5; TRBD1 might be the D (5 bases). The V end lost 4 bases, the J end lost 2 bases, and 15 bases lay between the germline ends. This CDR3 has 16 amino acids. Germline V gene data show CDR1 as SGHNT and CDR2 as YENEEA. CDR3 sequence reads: CASSSSGTSGNQPQHF. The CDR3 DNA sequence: TGTGCCAGCAGCTCCTCCGGGACCAGTGGCAATCAGCCCCAGCATTTT.

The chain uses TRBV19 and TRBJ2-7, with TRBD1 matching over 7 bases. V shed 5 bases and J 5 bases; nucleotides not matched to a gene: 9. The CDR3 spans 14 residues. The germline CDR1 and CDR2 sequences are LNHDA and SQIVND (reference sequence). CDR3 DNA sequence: TGTGCCAGTAGTTTTGGGACAACAGGGGACGAGCAGTACTTC. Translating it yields CASSFGTTGDEQYF.

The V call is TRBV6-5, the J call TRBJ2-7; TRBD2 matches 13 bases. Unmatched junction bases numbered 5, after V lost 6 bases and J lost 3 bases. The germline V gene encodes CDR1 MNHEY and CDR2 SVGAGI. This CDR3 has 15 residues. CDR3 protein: CASRPGTSGIYEQYF. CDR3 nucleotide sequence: TGTGCCAGCAGGCCCGGGACTAGCGGGATCTACGAGCAGTACTTC.

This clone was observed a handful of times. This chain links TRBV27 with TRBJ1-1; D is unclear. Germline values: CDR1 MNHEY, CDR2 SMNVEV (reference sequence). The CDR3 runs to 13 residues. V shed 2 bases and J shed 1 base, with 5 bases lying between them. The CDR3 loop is CASSLGENTEAFF. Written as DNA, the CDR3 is TGTGCCAGCAGTTTAGGGGAGAACACTGAAGCTTTCTTT.

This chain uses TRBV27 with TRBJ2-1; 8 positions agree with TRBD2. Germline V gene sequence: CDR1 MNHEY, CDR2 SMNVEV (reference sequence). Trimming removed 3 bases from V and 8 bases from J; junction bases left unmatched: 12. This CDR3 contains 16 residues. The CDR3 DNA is TGTGCCAGCAGTTTCGGCCTTAGGGCGGGAGGAGATGAGCAGTTCTTC. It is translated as CASSFGLRAGGDEQFF.

DNA of the CDR3: TGTGCCAGCAGCACGGACAGGGGGAGGTACGAGCAGTACTTC. Residues: CASSTDRGRYEQYF. The chain uses TRBV13 and TRBJ2-7, with 10 positions matching TRBD1. CDR1 and CDR2 from the germline V gene are PRHDT and FYEKMQ (reference sequence). The CDR3 runs to 14 residues. The ends lost 5 bases at V and 4 bases at J; junction bases unmatched: 5. The variable domain in full, completed from reference TRBV13 and TRBJ2-7, reads AAGVIQSPRHLIKEKRETATLKCYPIPRHDTVYWYQQGPGQDPQFLISFYEKMQSDKGSIPDRFSAQQFSDYHSELNMSSLELGDSALYFCASSTDRGRYEQYFGPGTRLTVT.

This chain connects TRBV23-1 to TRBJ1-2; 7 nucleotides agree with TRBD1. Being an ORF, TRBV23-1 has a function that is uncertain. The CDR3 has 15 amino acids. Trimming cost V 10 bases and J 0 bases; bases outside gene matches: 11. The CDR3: CATLPGTEANYGYTF. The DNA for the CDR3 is TGCGCCACCCTCCCGGGGACAGAAGCTAACTATGGCTACACCTTC.

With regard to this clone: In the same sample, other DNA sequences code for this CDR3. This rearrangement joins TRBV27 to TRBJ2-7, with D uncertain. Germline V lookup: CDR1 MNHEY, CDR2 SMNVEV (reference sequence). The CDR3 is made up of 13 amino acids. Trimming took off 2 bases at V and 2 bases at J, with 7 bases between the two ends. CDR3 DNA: TGTGCCAGCAGTTTAAGGCAGGCCTACGAGCAGTACTTC. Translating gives CASSLRQAYEQYF.

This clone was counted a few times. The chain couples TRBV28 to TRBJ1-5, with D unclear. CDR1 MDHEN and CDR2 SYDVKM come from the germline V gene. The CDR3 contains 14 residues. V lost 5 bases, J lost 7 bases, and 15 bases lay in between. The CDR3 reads CASSTRPVYQPQHF. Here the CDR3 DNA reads TGTGCCAGCAGTACCCGGCCGGTCTACCAGCCCCAGCATTTT.